This is a list of T cell receptor beta chains from one sample in a study of shared clonotypes between healthy human individuals. Data came from immunoSEQ multiplex PCR; TCRdb stores just in-frame clones and leaves some out. The sample has fewer than 1.6 million clones, roughly 98.5% seen once; the top ten hold about 0.4%. Sequenced sample: naive CD4+ T cells sorted from blood. The receptors were sampled from a man younger than 45 in good health. CDR3s include the opening cysteine and the closing phenylalanine or tryptophan. D genes are given only for firm matches. Size is omitted from some rows. Given values are once, few, many or a class for expanded clones.

>NA|TRBV6-1|TRBJ2-7|NA
TGTGCCAGCAGTGAATTGAGTGGGGGCTCGGACGAGCAGTACTTC
CASSELSGGSDEQYF
>NA|TRBV7-8|TRBJ2-2|NA
TGTGCCACCCCGATGGCGGGGGAGCTGTTTTTT
CATPMAGELFF
>NA|TRBV11-2|TRBJ2-1|NA
TGTGCCAGCAGCTTTTTAAATCAGTTTACCAATGAGCAGTTCTTC
CASSFLNQFTNEQFF
>NA|TRBV19|TRBJ1-2|NA
TGTGCCAGTAGTACGGACAGCTCTAACTATGGCTACACCTTC
CASSTDSSNYGYTF
>NA|TRBV7-6|TRBJ2-3|TRBD2
TGTGCCAGCAGCTTACTAGCGGGAGGGGCTGATACGCAGTATTTT
CASSLLAGGADTQYF
>NA|TRBV7-9|TRBJ2-3|TRBD2
TGTGCCAGCAGCCCGATTAGCGGGAGGCGATCTAGCACAGATACGCAGTATTTT
CASSPISGRRSSTDTQYF
>NA|TRBV7-8|TRBJ1-4|NA
TGTGCCAGCAGCCTTTATCCTAGGGAAAAACTGTTTTTT
CASSLYPREKLFF
>NA|TRBV2|TRBJ2-7|TRBD2
TGTGCCAGCAGGCCGGGATTGGCGGGAGGGCCGTACGAGCAGTACTTC
CASRPGLAGGPYEQYF
>once|TRBV7-9|TRBJ2-7|TRBD1
TGTGCCAGCAGTTTAGGGTTACAGGGGGGTGACGAGCAGTACTTC
CASSLGLQGGDEQYF
>NA|TRBV5-4|TRBJ2-2|TRBD1
TGTGCCAGCAGCGGACAGGGATCTGCCGGGGAGCTGTTTTTT
CASSGQGSAGELFF
>NA|TRBV18|TRBJ1-1|NA
TGTGCCAGCTCCCCGGCGAACAGAGCTGAAGCTTTCTTT
CASSPANRAEAFF
>once|TRBV5-1|TRBJ2-3|TRBD2
TGCGCCAGCAGCCCCCCTAGCGGGAGGTTCACAGATACGCAGTATTTT
CASSPPSGRFTDTQYF
>NA|TRBV9|TRBJ1-1|TRBD1
TGTGCCAGCAGCGTAGTCGACAGGGGGAACACTGAAGCTTTCTTT
CASSVVDRGNTEAFF
>NA|TRBV5-4|TRBJ1-1|NA
TGTGCCAGCAGCTTAGAGGGGCCCCGGACTGAAGCTTTCTTT
CASSLEGPRTEAFF
>NA|TRBV5-1|TRBJ1-2|TRBD1
TGCGCCAGCAGCTTGGGACAGGGGGCGGAGAACTATGGCTACACCTTC
CASSLGQGAENYGYTF
>NA|TRBV5-1|TRBJ2-3|NA
TGCGCCAGCAGCAAAGTCATAGATACGCAGTATTTT
CASSKVIDTQYF
>NA|TRBV30|TRBJ1-4|NA
TGTGCCTGGAGTGTGTCGACAGACAGCCTGTTTTTT
CAWSVSTDSLFF
>NA|TRBV2|TRBJ2-4|TRBD2
TGTGCCAGCAGTGAAACACTAGCGGGTAGGAGGGAAGCCAAAAACATTCAGTACTTC
CASSETLAGRREAKNIQYF
>NA|TRBV19|TRBJ1-2|NA
TGTGCCAGTAGTCCCCTGGACGGAAAGAACACCTTC
CASSPLDGKNTF
>once|TRBV18|TRBJ2-5|TRBD1
TGTGCCAGCTCACCTCGGGACAGGGCCTCCCAAGAGACCCAGTACTTC
CASSPRDRASQETQYF
>NA|TRBV28|TRBJ1-4|NA
TGTGCCAGCAGTTTATACTTTGGGGATGAAAAACTGTTTTTT
CASSLYFGDEKLFF
>once|TRBV10-3|TRBJ2-1|NA
TGTGCCATCAAGAGCGACCCCGATGGTGAGCAGTTCTTC
CAIKSDPDGEQFF
>NA|TRBV4-3|TRBJ2-2|NA
TGCGCCAGCAGCCAAGAACACTACACCGGGGAGCTGTTTTTT
CASSQEHYTGELFF
>NA|TRBV5-1|TRBJ2-1|TRBD2
TGCGCCAGCAGCCCCGAGCGGGGAAGCTACAATGAGCAGTTCTTC
CASSPERGSYNEQFF
>NA|TRBV9|TRBJ1-2|TRBD1
TGTGCCAGCAGCGAAGGGACAGACTATGGCTACACCTTC
CASSEGTDYGYTF
>NA|TRBV12-2|TRBJ2-7|NA
TGTGCAAGTCGCTTTCCCGCCGCCTGCTCGGACAGGGTCTGGCTTCCAGAATCCTACGAGCAGTACTTC
CASRFPAACSDRVWLPESYEQYF
>NA|TRBV14|TRBJ2-5|NA
TGTGCCAGCAGCCACGGGGAGACCCAGTACTTC
CASSHGETQYF
>NA|TRBV7-2|TRBJ2-3|TRBD2
TGTGCCAGCAGCTTTCCCCTAGCGGGAGGGCGCGCAGATACGCAGTATTTT
CASSFPLAGGRADTQYF
>NA|TRBV9|TRBJ2-3|TRBD2
TGTGCCAGCAGCGTCTTGAGCGGGAGTGTGGGGAGCACAGATACGCAGTATTTT
CASSVLSGSVGSTDTQYF
>once|TRBV29-1|TRBJ2-7|TRBD2
TGCAGCGCTAGGACTAGCGGGAGCCCATCCTACGAGCAGTACTTC
CSARTSGSPSYEQYF
>NA|TRBV28|TRBJ1-2|NA
TGTGCCAGCAGTTTAGCCCAAGGCTACACCTTC
CASSLAQGYTF
>NA|TRBV7-9|TRBJ2-1|TRBD1
TGTGCCATCCAGGGACAGCCGCAGCTTCAGCAGTTCTTC
CAIQGQPQLQQFF
>NA|TRBV7-8|TRBJ1-3|NA
TGTGCCAGCAGCTTACAATCTGGAAACACCATATATTTT
CASSLQSGNTIYF
>NA|TRBV10-2|TRBJ2-1|NA
TGCGCCAGCAGTCTACAGCTACCCCATGAGCAGTTCTTC
CASSLQLPHEQFF
>NA|TRBV6-5|TRBJ2-7|TRBD1
TGTGCCAGCAGTTTGTTATCCAGGGGGCATTACGAGCAGTACTTC
CASSLLSRGHYEQYF
>NA|TRBV7-9|TRBJ1-2|TRBD1
TGTGCCAGCAGCTTAGCACCGAACAGGGGAGCCTATGGCTACACCTTC
CASSLAPNRGAYGYTF